This T cell receptor beta chain appears in the sequencing data of a study of CD8 T cells in ankylosing spondylitis. MiXCR, run by TCRdb on the 5' RACE reads, gives a single entry per CDR3 protein. This table has roughly 180,000 distinct CDR3 sequences, around 13% appearing once. General observations from the study: Significant enrichment of disease-linked clones was reported in matched ankylosing spondylitis synovial fluid. There was a TCR beta motif, made of several highly homologous variants, that appeared characteristic of ankylosing spondylitis blood. Several of the motif variants were reported before in synovial fluid and blood from reactive arthritis.

This clonotype was seen more than once but under ten times. Antigen unknown. The TCR comes from a female donor with ankylosing spondylitis or in good health (not recorded which). The specimen sequenced was blood, either unsorted or a sorted T cell fraction (not recorded which).

In DNA, the CDR3 is TGTGCCAGCTCACCTAGGCTCTTGCGGGACAGGGCCTACGAGCAGTACTTC. This gives the protein CASSPRLLRDRAYEQYF. The V call is TRBV18, the J call TRBJ2-7; 9 nucleotides agree with TRBD1. CDR1 KGHSH and CDR2 LQKENI come from the germline V gene. This CDR3 comprises 17 residues. The V and J ends lost 3 bases and 2 bases, in that order; junction bases with no gene match: 11. The full variable domain, rest sourced from reference TRBV18 and TRBJ2-7, is NAGVMQNPRHLVRRRGQEARLRCSPMKGHSHVYWYRQLPEEGLKFMVYLQKENIIDESGMPKERFSAEFPKEGPSILRIQQVVRGDSAAYFCASSPRLLRDRAYEQYFGPGTRLTVT.